This T cell receptor (beta chain) emerged from a study of blood T cells in healthy people across ages. Overall study results and limits: Older individuals had lower TCR beta diversity per million T cells (the decline was roughly linear).

V dropped 4 bases and J dropped 8 bases, with 12 bases sitting between them. The CDR3 sequence is 12 residues long. The germline V gene has CDR1 SGHRS and CDR2 YFSETQ. This clonotype occurred a few times. Its matching antigen is unknown. Combining a sample-barcoded 5' primer with a J-beta primer mix, a second PCR ran for roughly 7 to 12 cycles. A single record per CDR3 protein comes from TCRdb applying MiXCR to the 5' RACE reads. Of about 730,000 distinct CDR3 sequences listed, roughly two fifths are singletons. Material: blood. The TCR comes from a woman in her fifties or sixties in good health. V gene TRBV5-1 combines with J gene TRBJ1-2, with a weak D call TRBD1 (6 bases). This CDR3 is CASSTGTDGYTF. The CDR3 DNA follows: TGCGCCAGCAGCACAGGGACGGACGGCTACACCTTC.